These T cell receptor beta chains were read from a single sample in a study of cytomegalovirus exposure and HLA in healthy donors. Repertoires were generated with immunoSEQ multiplex PCR, while TCRdb's copy carries only in-frame clones and drops some. The sample yields approximately 220,000 clones, approximately 81% seen once. Sequencing was carried out using PBMCs. These receptors were collected from a man aged 25 to 40 in good health and CMV-seronegative. CDR3s include the opening cysteine and the closing phenylalanine or tryptophan. A D gene is named only where the DNA matches it firmly. Size is omitted from some rows. Given values are once, few, many or a class for expanded clones.

CAISEATGGGETQYF,TGTGCCATCAGTGAGGCGACAGGGGGCGGAGAGACCCAGTACTTC,15,.,TRBD1,TRBJ2-5,TRBV10-3
CASTTGGSSYEQYF,TGTGCCAGCACCACAGGGGGGAGCTCCTACGAGCAGTACTTC,14,.,TRBD1,TRBJ2-7,TRBV28
CASSRKGRAEAFF,TGTGCCAGCAGTAGAAAGGGCAGGGCTGAAGCTTTCTTT,13,.,.,TRBJ1-1,TRBV25-1
CASSVGASGGSTDTQYF,TGTGCCAGCAGCGTAGGGGCTAGCGGGGGGAGCACAGATACGCAGTATTTT,17,.,TRBD2,TRBJ2-3,TRBV9
CASSEETGRYSNQPQHF,TGTGCCAGCAGTGAAGAGACAGGCCGGTATAGCAATCAGCCCCAGCATTTT,17,.,.,TRBJ1-5,TRBV2
CASSETGGSNQPQHF,TGTGCCAGCAGCGAGACAGGGGGAAGCAATCAGCCCCAGCATTTT,15,.,TRBD1,TRBJ1-5,TRBV11-2
CASSGEVSNYGYTF,TGTGCCAGCAGTGGAGAGGTTTCTAACTATGGCTACACCTTC,14,once,.,TRBJ1-2,TRBV2
CASSTSPNTEAFF,TGTGCCAGCAGTACTTCACCGAACACTGAAGCTTTCTTT,13,.,.,TRBJ1-1,TRBV28
CSVVEGGDTGELFF,TGCAGCGTTGTTGAGGGTGGAGACACCGGGGAGCTGTTTTTT,14,.,.,TRBJ2-2,TRBV29-1
CASLRGKGSYEQYF,TGTGCCAGTCTCCGAGGGAAAGGGTCCTACGAGCAGTACTTC,14,.,.,TRBJ2-7,TRBV6-5
CASSSSLNEQFF,TGTGCCAGCAGCTCCTCCCTCAATGAGCAGTTCTTC,12,once,.,TRBJ2-1,TRBV7-6
CASSPIANSYGYTF,TGCGCCAGCAGCCCGATCGCGAACAGCTATGGCTACACCTTC,14,.,.,TRBJ1-2,TRBV5-1
CASSVGLAGPQETQYF,TGTGCCAGCAGCGTAGGACTAGCGGGTCCCCAAGAGACCCAGTACTTC,16,once,TRBD2,TRBJ2-5,TRBV7-2
CASSGEGGFEQYF,TGTGCCAGCAGTGGTGAGGGAGGGTTCGAGCAGTACTTC,13,.,TRBD2,TRBJ2-7,TRBV6-1
CASSLQGVAGDLGADTQYF,TGTGCCAGCAGTTTACAGGGGGTAGCGGGCGACCTTGGGGCAGATACGCAGTATTTT,19,once,.,TRBJ2-3,TRBV2
CASSDSAGGEYEAFF,TGTGCCAGCAGTGACTCGGCAGGGGGCGAGTATGAAGCTTTCTTT,15,.,TRBD1,TRBJ1-1,TRBV6-4
CASSQRAQGAYEQYF,TGTGCCAGCAGCCAAAGAGCGCAGGGGGCTTACGAGCAGTACTTC,15,.,TRBD1,TRBJ2-7,TRBV14
CASSLSLAGGKNIQYF,TGTGCCAGCAGCTTATCTCTAGCGGGGGGAAAAAACATTCAGTACTTC,16,.,TRBD2,TRBJ2-4,TRBV7-8
CASSQDRAGGSYNEQFF,TGCGCCAGCAGCCAAGATCGGGCAGGGGGCTCCTACAATGAGCAGTTCTTC,17,.,TRBD1,TRBJ2-1,TRBV4-3
CASSLVGQGDSEQYF,TGTGCCAGCAGCTTAGTGGGACAGGGGGATTCGGAGCAGTACTTC,15,.,TRBD1,TRBJ2-7,TRBV13
CASSQEGGGQARGETQYF,TGCGCCAGCAGCCAAGAGGGAGGGGGGCAGGCTAGGGGGGAGACCCAGTACTTC,18,.,.,TRBJ2-5,TRBV4-1
CASDRGFGATNEKLFF,TGTGCCAGCGACAGGGGATTCGGCGCAACTAATGAAAAACTGTTTTTT,16,.,TRBD1,TRBJ1-4,TRBV19
CASSPVGGTTGELFF,TGTGCCAGCAGCCCAGTGGGGGGGACCACCGGGGAGCTGTTTTTT,15,.,TRBD2,TRBJ2-2,TRBV9
CASSYHGNTEAFF,TGTGCCAGCAGTTACCACGGGAACACTGAAGCTTTCTTT,13,few,.,TRBJ1-1,TRBV6-5
CASSLVQGWVPWGYTF,TGTGCCAGCAGCTTAGTACAGGGATGGGTCCCTTGGGGCTACACCTTC,16,.,.,TRBJ1-2,TRBV7-9
CASSTDRSYQPQHF,TGTGCCAGCAGTACCGACAGGAGTTATCAGCCCCAGCATTTT,14,.,.,TRBJ1-5,TRBV2
CASSYTGGAGQPQHF,TGTGCCAGCTCGTATACAGGGGGCGCAGGTCAGCCCCAGCATTTT,15,once,TRBD1,TRBJ1-5,TRBV18